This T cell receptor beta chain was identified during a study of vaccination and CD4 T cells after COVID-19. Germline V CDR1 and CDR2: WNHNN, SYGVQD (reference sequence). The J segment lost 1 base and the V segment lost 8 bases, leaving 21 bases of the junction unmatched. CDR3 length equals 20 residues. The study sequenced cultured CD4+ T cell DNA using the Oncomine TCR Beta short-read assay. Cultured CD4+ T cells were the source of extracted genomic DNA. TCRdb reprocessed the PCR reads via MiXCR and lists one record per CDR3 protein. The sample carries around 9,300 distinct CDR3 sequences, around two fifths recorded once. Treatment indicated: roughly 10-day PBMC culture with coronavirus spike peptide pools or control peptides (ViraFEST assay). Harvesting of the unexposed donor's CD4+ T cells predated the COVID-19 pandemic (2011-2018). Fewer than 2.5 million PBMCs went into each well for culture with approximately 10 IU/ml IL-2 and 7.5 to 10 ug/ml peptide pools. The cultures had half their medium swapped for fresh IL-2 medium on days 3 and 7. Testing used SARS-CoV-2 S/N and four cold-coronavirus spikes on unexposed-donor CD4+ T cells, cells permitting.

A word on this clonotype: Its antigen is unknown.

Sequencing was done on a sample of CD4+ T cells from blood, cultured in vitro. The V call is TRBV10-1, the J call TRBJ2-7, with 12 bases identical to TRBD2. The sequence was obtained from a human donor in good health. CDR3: CASGSVGGLAGPFSSYEQYF. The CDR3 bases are TGCGCCAGCGGTAGTGTTGGTGGACTAGCGGGGCCGTTTAGTTCCTACGAGCAGTACTTC.